This T cell receptor (beta chain) was profiled in a study of blood T cell repertoires in COVID-19. Study background: COVID-19 samples from acute and convalescent phases originated in the United States, Italy and Spain. Nucleic acid was either cDNA or gDNA, and it came from T cells, B-cell-depleted T cells, or PBMCs.

CDR1 and CDR2 from the germline V gene are SNHLY and FYNNEI. The CDR3 consists of 15 residues. The germline V and J ends were trimmed by 1 base and 0 bases, with 6 bases remaining between them. Profiled with immunoSEQ multiplex PCR; TCRdb holds only in-frame clones, not every one. Here the sample spans fewer than 120,000 clones, 75% to 85% being singletons. The receptor's source is a woman aged 55-70 years with acute or convalescent COVID-19. This chain connects TRBV2 to TRBJ1-4; D perhaps matches TRBD1 (5 bases). The source material was peripheral blood. CDR3 nucleotide sequence: TGTGCCAGCAGTGAAGGCAGGGCAACTAATGAAAAACTGTTTTTT. Translation gives CASSEGRATNEKLFF.